A selection of T cell receptor beta chains follows, all from one sample in a study of PD-1 blockade in classical Hodgkin lymphoma. Here immunoSEQ multiplex PCR was the method, and the copy in TCRdb shows in-frame clones only, minus some. The repertoire holds over 3,500 clones, with around 60% as singletons. Here the sequenced sample was peripheral blood mononuclear cells (PBMCs), taken at baseline. All receptors derive from a human donor with classical Hodgkin lymphoma. Each CDR3 is given with its conserved first and last residue. A D gene is named only where the DNA matches it firmly. Some rows have no size entry. The others give once, few or many, or a class for an expanded clone.

j_call v_call cdr3_length d_call clone_size cdr3_aa cdr3_nt
TRBJ2-3 TRBV10-2 14 NA once CASSEGGSTDTQYF TGCGCCAGCAGTGAAGGGGGAAGCACAGATACGCAGTATTTT
TRBJ1-2 TRBV5-6 13 NA large CASSFGSGYGYTF TGTGCCAGCAGCTTCGGCAGCGGCTATGGCTACACCTTC
TRBJ1-5 TRBV19 15 NA few CASIPGGVNNQPQHF TGTGCCAGTATCCCCGGGGGGGTCAACAATCAGCCCCAGCATTTT
TRBJ2-7 TRBV27 13 NA few CASSLSRTYEQYF TGTGCCAGCAGTTTGTCCAGGACCTACGAGCAGTACTTC
TRBJ2-1 TRBV28 11 NA few CASSLINEQFF TGTGCCAGCAGTCTCATAAATGAGCAGTTCTTC
TRBJ2-5 TRBV14 17 TRBD2 few CASSRKTSGIFQETQYF TGTGCCAGCAGCCGAAAGACTAGCGGGATCTTCCAAGAGACCCAGTACTTC
TRBJ2-5 TRBV6-1 14 TRBD1 few CASSETNRGQTQYF TGTGCCAGCAGTGAAACCAACAGGGGGCAGACCCAGTACTTC
TRBJ1-5 TRBV19 14 NA few CASSLRGAGQPQHF TGTGCCAGTAGTCTAAGGGGCGCAGGTCAGCCCCAGCATTTT
TRBJ2-2 TRBV30 15 NA once CAWTLGVSNTGELFF TGTGCCTGGACCCTGGGGGTCTCGAACACCGGGGAGCTGTTTTTT
TRBJ1-2 TRBV6-6 15 NA NA CASSYSDTINYGYTF TGTGCCAGCAGTTACTCGGACACGATTAACTATGGCTACACCTTC
TRBJ1-1 TRBV27 12 NA NA CASREQGTEAFF TGTGCCAGCAGGGAACAGGGCACTGAAGCTTTCTTT
TRBJ1-2 TRBV3-2 8 NA once CASDGYTF TGTGCCAGCGATGGCTACACCTTC
TRBJ2-3 TRBV19 10 NA few CASEGDTQYF TGTGCCAGCGAGGGAGATACGCAGTATTTT
TRBJ1-3 TRBV15 19 NA NA CATAEGVRKLRRPGNTIYF TGTGCCACAGCAGAGGGAGTTCGAAAACTTCGCCGCCCTGGAAACACCATATATTTT
TRBJ2-1 TRBV5-4 14 NA medium-sized CASSPDSNYNEQFF TGTGCCAGCAGTCCTGACTCAAACTACAATGAGCAGTTCTTC
TRBJ2-1 TRBV27 15 NA NA CASSLGSSQINEQFF TGTGCCAGCAGTCTCGGGTCTTCTCAAATCAATGAGCAGTTCTTC
TRBJ2-1 TRBV19 15 TRBD2 medium-sized CASSETSGSYNEQFF TGTGCCAGTAGTGAGACTAGCGGGAGCTACAATGAGCAGTTCTTC
TRBJ2-2 TRBV7-9 16 NA NA CASSQFGGANTGELFF TGCGCCAGCAGCCAATTCGGGGGAGCGAACACCGGGGAGCTGTTTTTT
TRBJ2-1 TRBV27 17 TRBD1 NA CASSLGLRTGGLYEQFF TGTGCCAGCAGTTTAGGCCTAAGGACAGGGGGTCTTTATGAGCAGTTCTTC
TRBJ1-2 TRBV19 15 NA NA CASSMPGSMGYGYTF TGTGCCAGTAGTATGCCGGGAAGCATGGGCTATGGCTACACCTTC
TRBJ1-5 TRBV6-5 14 NA few CASSYAGPPEAQHF TGTGCCAGCAGTTACGCCGGGCCTCCAGAGGCCCAGCATTTT
TRBJ2-7 TRBV19 13 NA few CASSISVSNEQYF TGTGCCAGTAGTATATCGGTATCTAACGAGCAGTACTTC